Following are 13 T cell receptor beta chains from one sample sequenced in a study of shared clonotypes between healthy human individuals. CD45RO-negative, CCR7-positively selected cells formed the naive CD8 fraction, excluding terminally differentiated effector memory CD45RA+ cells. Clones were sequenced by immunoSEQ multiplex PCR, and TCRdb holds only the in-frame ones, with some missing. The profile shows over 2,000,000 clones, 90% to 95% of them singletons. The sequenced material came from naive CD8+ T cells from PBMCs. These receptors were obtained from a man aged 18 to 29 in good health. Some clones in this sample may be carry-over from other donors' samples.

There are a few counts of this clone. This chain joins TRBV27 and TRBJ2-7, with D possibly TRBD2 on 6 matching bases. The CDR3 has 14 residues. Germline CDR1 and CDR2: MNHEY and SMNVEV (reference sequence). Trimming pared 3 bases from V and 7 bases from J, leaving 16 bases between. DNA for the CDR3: TGTGCCAGCAGTTTCGGGACCGGGGGATGGGAGCAGTACTTC. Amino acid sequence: CASSFGTGGWEQYF.

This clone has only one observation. The CDR3 reads CASSLGGGPELFF. CDR3 coding DNA: TGTGCCAGCAGTTTAGGGGGGGGGCCGGAGCTGTTTTTT. The rearrangement joins TRBV27 to TRBJ2-2; perhaps TRBD2 as D (7 bases). The CDR3 loop spans 13 amino acids. Per the germline V gene, CDR1 is MNHEY and CDR2 is SMNVEV (reference sequence). The ends were cut back, 2 bases at V and 10 bases at J, with 11 bases in the middle.

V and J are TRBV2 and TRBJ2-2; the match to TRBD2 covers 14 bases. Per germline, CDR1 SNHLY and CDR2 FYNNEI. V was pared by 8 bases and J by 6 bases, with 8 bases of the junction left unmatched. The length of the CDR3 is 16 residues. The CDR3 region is CASARLAGGPAGELFF. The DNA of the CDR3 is TGTGCCAGCGCCCGACTAGCGGGAGGGCCGGCCGGGGAGCTGTTTTTT.

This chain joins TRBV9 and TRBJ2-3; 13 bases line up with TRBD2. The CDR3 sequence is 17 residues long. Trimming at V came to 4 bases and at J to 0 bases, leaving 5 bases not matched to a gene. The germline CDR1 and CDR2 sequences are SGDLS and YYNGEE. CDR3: CASSQTSGRSSTDTQYF. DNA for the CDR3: TGTGCCAGCAGCCAGACTAGCGGGAGGTCTAGCACAGATACGCAGTATTTT.

The CDR3 region has the DNA TGTGCCAGCAGTTCCATAGGGGCTAATGAAAAACTGTTTTTT. It is translated as CASSSIGANEKLFF. V gene TRBV27 combines with J gene TRBJ1-4; D is perhaps TRBD1 (5 bases). The germline V and J ends were trimmed by 4 bases and 3 bases, with 9 bases remaining between them. Germline-derived CDR1 and CDR2 are MNHEY and SMNVEV (reference sequence). The CDR3 length is 14 residues.

The CDR3 DNA follows: TGTGCCAGCAGCCCCGGAGGAGAAAACAATGAGCAGTTCTTC. This encodes CASSPGGENNEQFF. This chain joins TRBV9 and TRBJ2-1; D may be TRBD2 (5 bases). The germline gives CDR1 SGDLS, CDR2 YYNGEE. Trimming took off 4 bases at V and 5 bases at J, with 13 bases between the two ends. The CDR3 has 14 residues.

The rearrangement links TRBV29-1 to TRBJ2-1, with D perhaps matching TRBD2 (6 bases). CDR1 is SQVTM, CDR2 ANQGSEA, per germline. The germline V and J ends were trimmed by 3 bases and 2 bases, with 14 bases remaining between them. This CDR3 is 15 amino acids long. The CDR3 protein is CSVEVVAVTYNEQFF. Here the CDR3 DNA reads TGCAGCGTTGAGGTGGTAGCGGTTACCTACAATGAGCAGTTCTTC.

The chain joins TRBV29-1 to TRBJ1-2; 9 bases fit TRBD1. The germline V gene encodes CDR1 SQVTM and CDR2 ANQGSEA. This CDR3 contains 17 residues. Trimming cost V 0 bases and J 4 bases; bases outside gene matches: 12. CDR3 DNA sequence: TGCAGCGTTGAAGAACCCCTCCTGGACAGGGGACGCTATGGCTACACCTTC. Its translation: CSVEEPLLDRGRYGYTF.

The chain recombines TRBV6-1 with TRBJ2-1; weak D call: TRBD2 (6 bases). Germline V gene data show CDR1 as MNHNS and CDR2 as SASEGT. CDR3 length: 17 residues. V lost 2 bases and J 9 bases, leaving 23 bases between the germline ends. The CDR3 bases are TGTGCCAGCAGTGAAAGCCCTAGCGCCCCCCCCGGGGGTGAGCAGTTCTTC. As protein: CASSESPSAPPGGEQFF.

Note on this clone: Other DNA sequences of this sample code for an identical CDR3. The CDR3 is CASSLVSGTYEQYF. The CDR3 DNA reads as TGTGCCAGCAGCTTAGTGTCAGGGACCTACGAGCAGTACTTC. V is TRBV7-9 and J is TRBJ2-7; tentative D call: TRBD1 (5 bases). The germline V gene encodes CDR1 SEHNR and CDR2 FQNEAQ (reference sequence). V gave up 1 base and J gave up 2 bases, with 9 bases separating them. The CDR3 loop spans 14 amino acids.

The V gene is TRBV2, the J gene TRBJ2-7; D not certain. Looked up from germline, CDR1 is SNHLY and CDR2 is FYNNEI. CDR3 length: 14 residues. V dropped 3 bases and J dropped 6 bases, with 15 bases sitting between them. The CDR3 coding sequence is TGTGCCAGCAGTGAGGGAATGTCGTGGGTCGAGCAGTACTTC. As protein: CASSEGMSWVEQYF.

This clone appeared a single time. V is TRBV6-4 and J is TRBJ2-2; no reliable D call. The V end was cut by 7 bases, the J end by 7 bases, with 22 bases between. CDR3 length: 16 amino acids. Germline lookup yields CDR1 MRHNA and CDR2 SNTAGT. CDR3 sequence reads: CASITITPESCGELFF. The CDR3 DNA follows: TGTGCCAGCATCACCATAACCCCAGAATCGTGCGGGGAGCTGTTTTTT.

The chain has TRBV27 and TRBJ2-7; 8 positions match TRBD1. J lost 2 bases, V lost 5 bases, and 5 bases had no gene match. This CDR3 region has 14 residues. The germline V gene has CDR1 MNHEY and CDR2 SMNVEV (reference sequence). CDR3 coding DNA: TGTGCCAGCAGTCAAACAGGGGGAACCTACGAGCAGTACTTC. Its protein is CASSQTGGTYEQYF.